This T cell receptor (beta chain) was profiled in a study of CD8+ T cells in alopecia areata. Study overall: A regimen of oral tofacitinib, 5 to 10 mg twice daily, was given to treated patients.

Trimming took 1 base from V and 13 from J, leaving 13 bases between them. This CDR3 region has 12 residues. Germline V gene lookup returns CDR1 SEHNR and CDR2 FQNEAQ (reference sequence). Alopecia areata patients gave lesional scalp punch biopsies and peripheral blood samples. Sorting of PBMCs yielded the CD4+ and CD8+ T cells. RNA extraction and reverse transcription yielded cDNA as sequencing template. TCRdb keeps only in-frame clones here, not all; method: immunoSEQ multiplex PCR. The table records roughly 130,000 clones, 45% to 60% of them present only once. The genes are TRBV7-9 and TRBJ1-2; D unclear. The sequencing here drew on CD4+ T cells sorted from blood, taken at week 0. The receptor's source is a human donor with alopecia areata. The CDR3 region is CASSLEDSPATF. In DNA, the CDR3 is TGTGCCAGCAGCTTAGAAGATTCACCAGCCACCTTC.